This TCR beta chain was identified during a study of T cell responses to AZD1222 COVID-19 vaccine. Study-wide points: Recipients of AZD1222 seropositive at baseline numbered only 6 or 7. Sampling that yielded the repertoires occurred only after the peak T cell response. Targeting of unmutated variant regions was reportedly seen in nearly half of spike-specific TCRs.

Trimming removed 4 bases at V and 0 bases at J, with 17 bases between. CDR3 length equals 17 residues. Germline V gene data show CDR1 as SGHRS and CDR2 as YFSETQ. Data came from immunoSEQ multiplex PCR; TCRdb stores just in-frame clones and leaves some out. The table has about 100,000 clones, about 87% seen once. Only a few counts were recorded for this clone. Its antigen is still unknown. The chain carries TRBV5-1 and TRBJ1-3; a possible D gene is TRBD1 (6 bases). Sequenced here: peripheral blood, sampled 28 days after the second AZD1222 dose. The clonotype was recovered from an adult who received the AZD1222 COVID-19 vaccine. The DNA of the CDR3 is TGCGCCAGCAGCCTGGGTAGGGGGATGTCCTCTGGAAACACCATATATTTT. This gives the protein CASSLGRGMSSGNTIYF.